The source of this TCR beta chain is a study of siplizumab effects on memory and regulatory T cells. The CDR3 contains 15 residues. The germline V and J ends were trimmed by 6 bases and 7 bases, with 19 bases remaining between them. The germline CDR1 and CDR2 sequences are SNHLY and FYNNEI. Whole-study findings and limits: Contribution to the alloresponse seemed major for naive T cells, which also seemed more diverse than memory cells. In roughly 75-97% of proliferating CD4+ or CD8+ clones, a naive or memory phenotype could not be assigned. Controls showed an average of roughly 30% Treg-derived mappable alloreactive CD4+ clones, while siplizumab showed roughly 70%.

Using immunoSEQ multiplex PCR, the repertoire was profiled, and TCRdb retains in-frame clones only, with some absent. The table has 95,000 to 100,000 clones, about nine tenths seen once; the top ten hold approximately 12%. Remarks on this clone: Its antigen is not known.

The chain links TRBV2 to TRBJ2-4; no firm D call. The material sequenced was non-Treg CD4+ T cells sorted from blood. The sequence came from a human donor in good health. The DNA of the CDR3 is TGTGCCAGCAGGAATCACCGGGCCAAGACGAACATTCAGTACTTC. It yields the protein CASRNHRAKTNIQYF. Using reference TRBV2 and TRBJ2-4 for the parts outside the CDR3, the full variable domain is EPEVTQTPSHQVTQMGQEVILRCVPISNHLYFYWYRQILGQKVEFLVSFYNNEISEKSEIFDDQFSVERPDGSNFTLKIRSTKLEDSAMYFCASRNHRAKTNIQYFGAGTRLSVL.